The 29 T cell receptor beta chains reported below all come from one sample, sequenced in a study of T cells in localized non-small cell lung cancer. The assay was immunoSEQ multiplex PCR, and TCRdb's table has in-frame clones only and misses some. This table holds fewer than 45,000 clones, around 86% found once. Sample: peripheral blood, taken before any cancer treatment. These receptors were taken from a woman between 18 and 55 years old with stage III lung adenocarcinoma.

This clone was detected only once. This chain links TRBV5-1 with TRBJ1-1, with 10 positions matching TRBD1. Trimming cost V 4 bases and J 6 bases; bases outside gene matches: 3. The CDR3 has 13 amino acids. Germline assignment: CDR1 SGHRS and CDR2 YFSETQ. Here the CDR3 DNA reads TGCGCCAGCAGCACAGGACAGGGGGCTGAAGCTTTCTTT. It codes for CASSTGQGAEAFF. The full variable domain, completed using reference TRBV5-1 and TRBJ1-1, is KAGVTQTPRYLIKTRGQQVTLSCSPISGHRSVSWYQQTPGQGLQFLFEYFSETQRNKGNFPGRFSGRQFSNSRSEMNVSTLELGDSALYLCASSTGQGAEAFFGQGTRLTVV.

CDR3 in DNA: TGCGCCAGCAGCTTTCGACAGGTGAATGACTATGGCTACACCTTC. Translated: CASSFRQVNDYGYTF. The rearrangement uses TRBV5-1 and TRBJ1-2; tentatively, D is TRBD1 (6 bases). The germline V and J ends were trimmed by 2 bases and 3 bases, with 14 bases remaining between them. In germline, CDR1 is SGHRS, CDR2 YFSETQ. CDR3 size: 15 residues.

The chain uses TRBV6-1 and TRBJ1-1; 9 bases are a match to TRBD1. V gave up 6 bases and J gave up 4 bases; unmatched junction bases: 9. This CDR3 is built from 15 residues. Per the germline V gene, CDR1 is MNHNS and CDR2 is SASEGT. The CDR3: CASRRDRVSATEAFF. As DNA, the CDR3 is TGTGCCAGCAGGAGGGACAGGGTTTCGGCCACTGAAGCTTTCTTT.

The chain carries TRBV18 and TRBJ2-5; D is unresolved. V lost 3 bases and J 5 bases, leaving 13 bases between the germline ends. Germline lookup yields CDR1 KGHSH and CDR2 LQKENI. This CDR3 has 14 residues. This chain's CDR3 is CASSPGATEETQYF. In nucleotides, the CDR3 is TGTGCCAGCTCACCCGGTGCAACGGAGGAGACCCAGTACTTC.

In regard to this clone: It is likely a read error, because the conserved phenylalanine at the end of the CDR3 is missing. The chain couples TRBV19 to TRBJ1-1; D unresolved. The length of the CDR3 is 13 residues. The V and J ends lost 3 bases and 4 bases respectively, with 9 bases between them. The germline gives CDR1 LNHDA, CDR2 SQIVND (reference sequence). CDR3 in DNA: TGTGCCAGTAGTATTATCGGGTTCACTGAAGCTTTCCTT. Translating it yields CASSIIGFTEAFL.

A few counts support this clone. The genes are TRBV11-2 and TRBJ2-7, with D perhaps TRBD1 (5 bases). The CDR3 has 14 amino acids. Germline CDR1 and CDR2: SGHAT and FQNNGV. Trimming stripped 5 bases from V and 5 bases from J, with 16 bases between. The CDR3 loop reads CASSPDLRVHEQYF. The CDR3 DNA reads TGTGCCAGCAGCCCCGACCTCAGGGTCCACGAGCAGTACTTC.

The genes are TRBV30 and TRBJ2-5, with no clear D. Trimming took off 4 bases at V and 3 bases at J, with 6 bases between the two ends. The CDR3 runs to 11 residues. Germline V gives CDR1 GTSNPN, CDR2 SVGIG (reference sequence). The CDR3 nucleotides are TGTGCCTGGAACAAAGAAGAGACCCAGTACTTC. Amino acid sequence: CAWNKEETQYF.

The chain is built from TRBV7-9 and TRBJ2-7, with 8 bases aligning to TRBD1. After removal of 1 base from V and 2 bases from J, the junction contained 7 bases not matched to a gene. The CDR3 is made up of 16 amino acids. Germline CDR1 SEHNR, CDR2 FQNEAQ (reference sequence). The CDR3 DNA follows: TGTGCCAGCAGCTTAGGAACAGGGGGACAGACCTACGAGCAGTACTTC. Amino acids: CASSLGTGGQTYEQYF.

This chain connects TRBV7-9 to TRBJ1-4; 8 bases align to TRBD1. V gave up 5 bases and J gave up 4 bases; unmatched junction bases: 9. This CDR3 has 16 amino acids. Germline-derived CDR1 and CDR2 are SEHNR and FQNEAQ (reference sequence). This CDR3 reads CASSPGTGGGNEKLFF. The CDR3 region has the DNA TGTGCCAGCAGCCCCGGGACAGGAGGGGGTAATGAAAAACTGTTTTTT.

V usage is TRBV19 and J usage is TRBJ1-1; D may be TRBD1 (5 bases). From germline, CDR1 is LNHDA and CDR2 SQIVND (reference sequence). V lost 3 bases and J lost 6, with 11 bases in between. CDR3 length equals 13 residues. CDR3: CASSMKGFAEAFF. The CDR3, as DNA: TGTGCCAGTAGTATGAAGGGGTTCGCTGAAGCTTTCTTT.

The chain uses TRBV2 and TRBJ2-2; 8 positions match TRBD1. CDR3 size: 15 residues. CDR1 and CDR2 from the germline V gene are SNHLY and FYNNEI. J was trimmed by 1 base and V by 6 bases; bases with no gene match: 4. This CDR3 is CASSVDRVNTGELFF. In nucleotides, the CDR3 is TGTGCCAGCAGCGTGGACAGGGTGAACACCGGGGAGCTGTTTTTT.

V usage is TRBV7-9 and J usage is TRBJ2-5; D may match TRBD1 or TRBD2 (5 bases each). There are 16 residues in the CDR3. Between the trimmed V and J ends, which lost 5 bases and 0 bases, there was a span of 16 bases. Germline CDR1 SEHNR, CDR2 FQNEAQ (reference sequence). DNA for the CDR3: TGTGCCAGCAGCCTTGAAGGGTGGGGGTACCAAGAGACCCAGTACTTC. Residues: CASSLEGWGYQETQYF.

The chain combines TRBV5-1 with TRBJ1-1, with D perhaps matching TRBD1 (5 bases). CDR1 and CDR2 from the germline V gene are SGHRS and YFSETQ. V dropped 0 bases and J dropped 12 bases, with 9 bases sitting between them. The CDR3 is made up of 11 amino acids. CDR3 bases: TGCGCCAGCAGCTTGGACAGGACGACTTTCTTT. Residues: CASSLDRTTFF.

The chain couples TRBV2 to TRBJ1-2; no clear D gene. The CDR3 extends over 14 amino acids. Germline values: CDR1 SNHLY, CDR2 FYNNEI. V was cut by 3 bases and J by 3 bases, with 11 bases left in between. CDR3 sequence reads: CASSESPDHYGYTF. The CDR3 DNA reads TGTGCCAGCAGTGAGTCGCCGGACCACTATGGCTACACCTTC.

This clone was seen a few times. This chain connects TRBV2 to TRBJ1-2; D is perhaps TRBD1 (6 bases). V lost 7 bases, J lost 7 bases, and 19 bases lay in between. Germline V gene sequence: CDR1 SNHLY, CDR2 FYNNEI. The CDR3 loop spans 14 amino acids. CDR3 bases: TGTGCCAGCATCCCGAATCAGGGGATTGCTGGCTACACCTTC. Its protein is CASIPNQGIAGYTF.

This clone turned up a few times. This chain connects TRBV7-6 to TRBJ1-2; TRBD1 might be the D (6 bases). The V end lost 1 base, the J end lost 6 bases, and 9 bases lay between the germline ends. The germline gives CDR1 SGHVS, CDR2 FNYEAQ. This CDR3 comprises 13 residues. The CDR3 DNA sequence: TGTGCCAGCAGCTTAGAAACAGGGAATGGCTACACCTTC. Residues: CASSLETGNGYTF.

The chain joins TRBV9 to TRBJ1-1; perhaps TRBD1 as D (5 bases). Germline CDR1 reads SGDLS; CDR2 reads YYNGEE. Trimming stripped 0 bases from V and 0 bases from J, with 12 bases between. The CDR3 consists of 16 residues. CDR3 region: CASSVGAGWLNTEAFF. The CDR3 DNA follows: TGTGCCAGCAGCGTAGGGGCAGGGTGGCTGAACACTGAAGCTTTCTTT.

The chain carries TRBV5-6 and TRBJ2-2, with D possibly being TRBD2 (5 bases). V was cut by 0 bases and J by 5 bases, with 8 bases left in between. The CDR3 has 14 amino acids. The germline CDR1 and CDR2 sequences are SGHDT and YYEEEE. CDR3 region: CASSLGRTTGELFF. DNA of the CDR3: TGTGCCAGCAGCTTGGGACGGACTACCGGGGAGCTGTTTTTT.

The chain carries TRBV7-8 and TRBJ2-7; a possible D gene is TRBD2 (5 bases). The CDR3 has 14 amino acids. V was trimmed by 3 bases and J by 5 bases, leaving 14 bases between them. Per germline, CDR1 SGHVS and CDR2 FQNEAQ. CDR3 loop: CASSLTLASNEQYF. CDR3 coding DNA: TGTGCCAGCAGCTTGACCCTAGCCAGTAACGAGCAGTACTTC.

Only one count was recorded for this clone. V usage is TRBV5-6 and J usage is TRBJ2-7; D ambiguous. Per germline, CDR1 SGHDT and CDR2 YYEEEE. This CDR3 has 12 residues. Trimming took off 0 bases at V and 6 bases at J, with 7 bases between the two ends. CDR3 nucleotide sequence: TGTGCCAGCAGCTTGGGGGATAGCGAGCAGTACTTC. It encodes CASSLGDSEQYF.

In DNA form, the CDR3 reads TGTGCCAGCCAAGACCGGGACAGGGACCAAGAGACCCAGTACTTC. This codes for CASQDRDRDQETQYF. This sequence joins TRBV11-1 and TRBJ2-5, with 9 bases matching TRBD1. After removal of 8 bases from V and 0 bases from J, the junction contained 7 bases not matched to a gene. Per germline, CDR1 SGHAT and CDR2 FQDESV (reference sequence). This CDR3 is built from 15 residues.

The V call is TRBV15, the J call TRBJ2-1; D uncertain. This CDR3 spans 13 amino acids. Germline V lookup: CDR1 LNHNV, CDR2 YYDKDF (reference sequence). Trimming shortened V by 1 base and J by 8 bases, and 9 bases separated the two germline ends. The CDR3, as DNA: TGTGCCACCAGCAGAGGTCCAATCGATGAGCAGTTCTTC. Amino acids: CATSRGPIDEQFF.

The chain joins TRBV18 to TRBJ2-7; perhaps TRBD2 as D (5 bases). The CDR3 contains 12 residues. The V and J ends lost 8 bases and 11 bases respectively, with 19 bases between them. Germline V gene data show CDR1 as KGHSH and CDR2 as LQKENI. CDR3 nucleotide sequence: TGTGCCAGCAGATCTGCGTCTTTCGGGGAGTACTTC. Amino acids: CASRSASFGEYF.

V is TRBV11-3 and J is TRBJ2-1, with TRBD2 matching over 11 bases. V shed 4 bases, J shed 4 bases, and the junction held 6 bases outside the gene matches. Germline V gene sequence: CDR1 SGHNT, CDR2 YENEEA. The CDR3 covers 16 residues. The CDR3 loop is CASSSGTSGRYNEQFF. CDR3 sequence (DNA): TGTGCCAGCAGCTCAGGGACTAGCGGACGGTACAATGAGCAGTTCTTC.

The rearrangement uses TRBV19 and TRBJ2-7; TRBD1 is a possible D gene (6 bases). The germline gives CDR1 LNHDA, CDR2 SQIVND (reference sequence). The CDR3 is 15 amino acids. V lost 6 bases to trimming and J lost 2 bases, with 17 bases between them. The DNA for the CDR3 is TGTGCCAGTAGCCCGGGACAATCTTCTACCTACGAGCAGTACTTC. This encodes CASSPGQSSTYEQYF.

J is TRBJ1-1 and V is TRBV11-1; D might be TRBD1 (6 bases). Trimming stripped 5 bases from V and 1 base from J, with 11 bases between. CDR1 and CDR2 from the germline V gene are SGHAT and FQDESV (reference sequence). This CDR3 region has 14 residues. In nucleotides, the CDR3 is TGTGCCAGCAGCCCCGACAGGACGAACACTGAAGCTTTCTTT. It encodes CASSPDRTNTEAFF.

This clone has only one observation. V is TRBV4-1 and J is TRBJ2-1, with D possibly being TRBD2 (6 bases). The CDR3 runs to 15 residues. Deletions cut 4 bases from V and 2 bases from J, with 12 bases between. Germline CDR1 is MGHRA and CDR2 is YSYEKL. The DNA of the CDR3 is TGCGCCAGCAGCCCCCGGGGGTCGGCCTACAATGAGCAGTTCTTC. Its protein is CASSPRGSAYNEQFF.

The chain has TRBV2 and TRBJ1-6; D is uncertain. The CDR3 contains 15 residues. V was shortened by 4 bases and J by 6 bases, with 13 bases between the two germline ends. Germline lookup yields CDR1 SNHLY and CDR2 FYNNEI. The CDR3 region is CASSVVPALNSPLHF. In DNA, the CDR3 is TGTGCCAGCAGTGTAGTTCCAGCCCTTAATTCACCCCTCCACTTT.

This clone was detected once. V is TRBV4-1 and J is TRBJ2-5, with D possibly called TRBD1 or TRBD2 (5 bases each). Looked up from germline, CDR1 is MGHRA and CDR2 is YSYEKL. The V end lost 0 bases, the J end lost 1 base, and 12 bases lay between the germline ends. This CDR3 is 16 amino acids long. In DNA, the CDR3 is TGCGCCAGCAGCCAAGATGGGTGGGGACCCCAAGAGACCCAGTACTTC. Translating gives CASSQDGWGPQETQYF.